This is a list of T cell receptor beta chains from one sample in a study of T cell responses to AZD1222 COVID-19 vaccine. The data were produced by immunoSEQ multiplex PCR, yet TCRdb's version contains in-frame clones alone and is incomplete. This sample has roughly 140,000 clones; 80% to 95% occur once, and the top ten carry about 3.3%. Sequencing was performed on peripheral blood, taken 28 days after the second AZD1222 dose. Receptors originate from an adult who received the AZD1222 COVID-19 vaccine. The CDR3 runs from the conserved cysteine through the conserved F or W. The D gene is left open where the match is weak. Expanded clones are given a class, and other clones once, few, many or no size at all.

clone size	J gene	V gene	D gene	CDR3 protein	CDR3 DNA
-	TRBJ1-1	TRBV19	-	CASSIRYSGAFF	TGTGCCAGTAGTATTCGCTACAGTGGGGCTTTCTTT
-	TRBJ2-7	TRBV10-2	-	CASSGAGLGEQYF	TGCGCCAGCAGTGGGGCAGGGCTTGGCGAGCAGTACTTC
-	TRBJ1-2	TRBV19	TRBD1	CASSILDRTRGYTF	TGTGCCAGTAGTATCCTGGACAGGACGCGGGGCTACACCTTC
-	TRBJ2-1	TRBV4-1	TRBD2	CATSSGTLYNEQFF	TGCGCCACCTCTAGCGGAACCCTATACAATGAGCAGTTCTTC
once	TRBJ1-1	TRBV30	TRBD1	CAWSRDRGPGTEAFF	TGTGCCTGGAGTCGGGACAGGGGGCCGGGCACTGAAGCTTTCTTT
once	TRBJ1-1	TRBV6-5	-	CASTPRGTEAFF	TGTGCCAGCACCCCGCGCGGTACTGAAGCTTTCTTT
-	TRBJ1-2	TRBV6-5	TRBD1	CASSYQGAHGYTF	TGTGCCAGCAGTTATCAGGGGGCCCATGGCTACACCTTC
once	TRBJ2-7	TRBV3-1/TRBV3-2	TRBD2	CASSRGRTSDYEQYF	TGTGCCAGCAGCAGAGGTCGGACTAGCGACTACGAGCAGTACTTC
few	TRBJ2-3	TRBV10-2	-	CASSVGTGVTDTQYF	TGCGCCAGCAGTGTCGGTACCGGTGTCACAGATACGCAGTATTTT
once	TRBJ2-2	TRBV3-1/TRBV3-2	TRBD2	CASSQLAGAGGELFF	TGTGCCAGCAGCCAACTAGCGGGAGCCGGCGGGGAGCTGTTTTTT
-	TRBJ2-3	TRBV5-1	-	CASSSDQPTDTQYF	TGCGCCAGCAGCTCGGACCAACCCACAGATACGCAGTATTTT
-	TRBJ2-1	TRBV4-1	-	CASSQGSGRPKGQFF	TGCGCCAGCAGCCAAGGTTCAGGCCGCCCCAAGGGGCAGTTCTTC
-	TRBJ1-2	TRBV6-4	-	CASSDEIWDYGYTF	TGTGCCAGCAGTGACGAGATTTGGGACTATGGCTACACCTTC
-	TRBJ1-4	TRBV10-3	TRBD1	CAISEARGREKLFF	TGTGCCATCAGTGAGGCCAGGGGGCGTGAAAAACTGTTTTTT
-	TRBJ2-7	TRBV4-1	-	CASSQARGSTNEQYF	TGCGCCAGCAGCCAAGCGAGGGGAAGTACGAACGAGCAGTACTTC
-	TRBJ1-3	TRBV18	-	CASSPKQASGNTIYF	TGTGCCAGCTCACCAAAACAGGCCTCTGGAAACACCATATATTTT
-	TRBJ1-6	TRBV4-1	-	CASSQFEGHHAKGSYNSPLHF	TGCGCCAGCAGCCAATTCGAAGGACACCACGCAAAGGGATCCTATAATTCACCCCTCCACTTT
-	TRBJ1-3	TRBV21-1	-	CASSKAGSSSGNTIYF	TGTGCCAGCAGCAAAGCCGGCAGTAGCTCTGGAAACACCATATATTTT
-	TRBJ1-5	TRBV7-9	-	CASSAGGNQPQHF	TGTGCCAGCAGCGCCGGGGGCAATCAGCCCCAGCATTTT
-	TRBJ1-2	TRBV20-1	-	CSPIDGYTF	TGCAGTCCTATCGATGGCTACACCTTC
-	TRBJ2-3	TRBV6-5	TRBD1	CASSTTGSSTDTQYF	TGTGCCAGCAGTACGACAGGGTCTAGCACAGATACGCAGTATTTT
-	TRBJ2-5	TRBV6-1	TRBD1	CASSVAPTGGMGETQYF	TGTGCCAGCAGTGTCGCCCCGACAGGGGGCATGGGAGAGACCCAGTACTTC
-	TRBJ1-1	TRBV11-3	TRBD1	CASSSGQGNTEAFF	TGTGCCAGCAGCTCGGGACAGGGGAACACTGAAGCTTTCTTT
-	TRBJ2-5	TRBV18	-	CASSPLEETQYF	TGTGCCAGCTCACCATTAGAAGAGACCCAGTACTTC
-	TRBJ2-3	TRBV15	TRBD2	CATSRDGRLAGGRALGDTQYF	TGTGCCACCAGCAGAGATGGGAGACTAGCGGGAGGGCGGGCATTGGGAGATACGCAGTATTTT
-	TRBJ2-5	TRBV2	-	CASSAPPQGTQYF	TGTGCCAGCAGTGCCCCCCCTCAGGGGACCCAGTACTTC